The 18 T cell receptor beta chains in this list originate from one sample, sequenced in a study of blood T cells in healthy people across ages. Primed by a sample-barcoded 5' primer and a J-beta primer mix, a second PCR proceeded for about 6 to 11 cycles. From the 5' RACE reads, TCRdb called clonotypes with MiXCR, one entry per CDR3 protein. This sample has 700,000 to 900,000 distinct CDR3 sequences, with about 55% found just once. The sample was blood. Receptor source: an older man in good health.

This clonotype was counted a few times. This sequence joins TRBV28 and TRBJ2-6; the D is unclear. The CDR3 is 18 amino acids. V was clipped by 5 bases and J by 0 bases, with 17 bases between them. CDR1 MDHEN and CDR2 SYDVKM come from the germline V gene. The CDR3 protein is CASSIRRVLLSGANVLTF. The CDR3 region has the DNA TGTGCCAGCAGTATCCGTCGGGTACTACTCTCTGGGGCCAACGTCCTGACTTTC. Variable domain in full (rest from reference TRBV28 and TRBJ2-6): DVKVTQSSRYLVKRTGEKVFLECVQDMDHENMFWYRQDPGLGLRLIYFSYDVKMKEKGDIPEGYSVSREKKERFSLILESASTNQTSMYLCASSIRRVLLSGANVLTFGAGSRLTVL.

The genes are TRBV2 and TRBJ2-1; D call uncertain. CDR3 length: 16 residues. Per the germline V gene, CDR1 is SNHLY and CDR2 is FYNNEI. The germline V and J ends were trimmed by 2 bases and 5 bases, with 16 bases remaining between them. CDR3 in amino acids: CASSEYGIKPNNEQFF. The CDR3 coding sequence is TGTGCCAGCAGTGAATATGGGATAAAACCCAACAATGAGCAGTTCTTC.

This clonotype was counted only a few times. The genes are TRBV9 and TRBJ2-7; 9 nucleotides agree with TRBD2. V shed 2 bases and J 5 bases; nucleotides not matched to a gene: 8. Germline CDR1 SGDLS, CDR2 YYNGEE. This CDR3 has 15 amino acids. The CDR3 DNA follows: TGTGCCAGCAGCGTGACTAGCGGAACGGGGAACGAGCAGTACTTC. Amino acids: CASSVTSGTGNEQYF.

Concerning this clonotype itself: The germline gene is not matched at one end of the junction; a read error may be the cause. The chain has TRBV7-3 and TRBJ2-1; D unclear. The CDR3 loop spans 13 amino acids. The germline CDR1 and CDR2 sequences are SGHTA and FQGTGA. CDR3 sequence reads: CAGSPPSSNEQFF. The CDR3 DNA sequence: TGTGCCGGCAGCCCCCCCTCATCCAATGAGCAGTTCTTC.

The chain couples TRBV28 to TRBJ1-2; unclear D gene. Germline V gene lookup returns CDR1 MDHEN and CDR2 SYDVKM. The CDR3 totals 13 residues. The ends were cut back, 5 bases at V and 5 bases at J, with 12 bases in the middle. CDR3 protein: CASSSPGLYGYTF. In DNA form, the CDR3 reads TGTGCCAGCAGTAGCCCGGGATTATATGGCTACACCTTC.

This chain uses TRBV2 with TRBJ1-2; D is unclear. CDR1 is SNHLY and CDR2 is FYNNEI in the germline V gene. The CDR3 has 13 amino acids. V dropped 10 bases and J dropped 8 bases, with 20 bases sitting between them. For the CDR3, the DNA is TGTGCCACCTATCGGCCCCCTTCGGGAGGCTACACCTTC. Its translation: CATYRPPSGGYTF.

The chain couples TRBV20-1 to TRBJ1-5; tentative D call: TRBD1 (6 bases). The ends were cut back, 0 bases at V and 4 bases at J, with 13 bases in the middle. This CDR3 region has 15 residues. Germline V gene lookup returns CDR1 DFQATT and CDR2 SNEGSKA (reference sequence). The CDR3 DNA reads TGCAGTGCTAGAGACCAGACAGGATATAATCAGCCCCAGCATTTT. This codes for CSARDQTGYNQPQHF.

This rearrangement joins TRBV7-9 to TRBJ2-5, with 10 bases matching TRBD1. V lost 5 bases to trimming and J lost 4 bases; unmatched junction nucleotides: 7. Germline-derived CDR1 and CDR2 are SEHNR and FQNEAQ (reference sequence). The CDR3 runs to 15 residues. The CDR3 bases are TGTGCCAGCAGCCCCCGGGACAGGGGACGAGAGACCCAGTACTTC. This gives the protein CASSPRDRGRETQYF.

This clonotype was seen only a few times. This chain links TRBV15 with TRBJ2-7, with unresolved D. This CDR3 has 13 residues. Germline V gene data show CDR1 as LNHNV and CDR2 as YYDKDF (reference sequence). The germline V and J ends were trimmed by 2 bases and 5 bases, with 10 bases remaining between them. The chain's CDR3 is CATSRIRRNEQYF. Here the CDR3 DNA reads TGTGCCACCAGCAGAATCAGACGGAACGAGCAGTACTTC.

CDR3 in amino acids: CASSQAASGNEQFF. CDR3 bases: TGTGCCAGCAGCCAAGCGGCTAGCGGCAATGAGCAGTTCTTC. The chain carries TRBV3-1 and TRBJ2-1; 7 bases are a match to TRBD2. Per germline, CDR1 LGHDT and CDR2 YNNKEL (reference sequence). V dropped 1 base and J dropped 6; count of bases not matched to a gene: 3. This CDR3 has 14 amino acids.

CDR3 nucleotide sequence: TGCAGTGCTAGGTCTAGCGGGAGGGCCTCCTACAATGAGCAGTTCTTC. Translating it yields CSARSSGRASYNEQFF. V usage is TRBV20-1 and J usage is TRBJ2-1, with TRBD2 matching over 12 bases. Germline-derived CDR1 and CDR2 are DFQATT and SNEGSKA (reference sequence). The V and J ends lost 3 bases and 0 bases, in that order; junction bases with no gene match: 3. This CDR3 is built from 16 residues.

This clonotype has just a few counts. The V gene is TRBV10-3, the J gene TRBJ2-5, with D hard to call. The V and J ends lost 8 bases and 1 base respectively, with 11 bases between them. This CDR3 comprises 13 residues. From germline, CDR1 is ENHRY and CDR2 SYGVKD. The CDR3 sequence: CAIAAMAQETQYF. The CDR3 region has the DNA TGTGCCATCGCGGCTATGGCCCAAGAGACCCAGTACTTC.

This clonotype was recorded once. The chain uses TRBV7-2 and TRBJ1-2; D not certain. This CDR3 contains 15 residues. The germline gives CDR1 SGHTA, CDR2 FQGNSA. V gave up 5 bases and J gave up 0 bases, with 13 bases separating them. In nucleotides, the CDR3 is TGTGCCAGCAGCCACACGGGGATGACTAACTATGGCTACACCTTC. Protein sequence: CASSHTGMTNYGYTF.

This clonotype was seen more than once but under ten times. The V gene is TRBV7-2, the J gene TRBJ2-5; tentatively, D is TRBD1 (6 bases). V lost 6 bases and J lost 11, with 25 bases in between. CDR3 size: 15 residues. From germline, CDR1 is SGHTA and CDR2 FQGNSA. The chain's CDR3 is CASSLTGKINNEQYF. In nucleotides, the CDR3 is TGTGCCAGCAGTTTAACAGGGAAGATTAACAATGAGCAGTACTTC.

This clonotype was detected only a few times. The chain uses TRBV3-1 and TRBJ2-3; D not resolved. The CDR3 extends over 14 amino acids. Germline CDR1 and CDR2: LGHDT and YNNKEL (reference sequence). V gave up 2 bases and J gave up 4 bases, with 10 bases separating them. CDR3 coding DNA: TGTGCCAGCAGCCAAAGGCGATTTTCAGATACGCAGTATTTT. It is translated as CASSQRRFSDTQYF.

About this clonotype itself: Compared with germline, one end of the junction differs, possibly owing to a read error. This chain uses TRBV5-1 with TRBJ2-2; D is perhaps TRBD1 or TRBD2 (5 bases each). The CDR3 has 14 amino acids. Per the germline V gene, CDR1 is SGHRS and CDR2 is YFSETQ. The CDR3 bases are TGCGCCAGCAGCTTGGCCAGGGCGGTCGGGGCGCTGTTTTTT. Translation gives CASSLARAVGALFF.

This chain links TRBV12-3 or TRBV12-4 with TRBJ2-6, with a weak D call TRBD2 (5 bases). The CDR3 extends over 20 amino acids. Trimming left V 3 bases short and J 0 bases short, with 21 bases between. The CDR3 DNA follows: TGTGCCAGCAGTTTCGGAGGTACCTACTCGACCCGCTCTGGGGCCAACGTCCTGACTTTC. Its protein is CASSFGGTYSTRSGANVLTF.

The rearrangement uses TRBV25-1 and TRBJ2-3; no clear D gene. The germline V gene encodes CDR1 MGHDK and CDR2 SYGVNS. CDR3 length: 14 residues. The germline V and J ends were trimmed by 3 bases and 0 bases, with 7 bases remaining between them. The CDR3 is CASSEATSTDTQYF. In DNA, the CDR3 is TGTGCCAGCAGTGAGGCAACTAGCACAGATACGCAGTATTTT.